This TCR beta chain came from a study of vaccination and CD4 T cells after COVID-19. Concerning this clonotype: As yet, its antigen is unknown.

Oncomine TCR Beta short-read sequencing was applied to DNA from cultured CD4+ T cells. MiXCR, run by TCRdb on the PCR reads, gives a single entry per CDR3 protein. The sample includes roughly 7,500 distinct CDR3 sequences, around half seen only once; the top ten take approximately 21%. Treatment defined: approximately 10-day PBMC culture with coronavirus spike peptide pools or control peptides (ViraFEST assay). This CDR3 has 14 amino acids. Between the trimmed V and J ends, which lost 6 bases and 5 bases, there was a span of 13 bases. Germline V gene sequence: CDR1 LNHDA, CDR2 SQIVND (reference sequence).

This TCR came from a human donor who had recovered from COVID-19. J is TRBJ1-4 and V is TRBV19; D call uncertain. Specimen: CD4+ T cells from blood, cultured in vitro. CDR3 loop: CASSVTGRNEKLFF. The CDR3 DNA is TGTGCCAGTAGCGTAACCGGCAGAAATGAAAAACTGTTTTTT.